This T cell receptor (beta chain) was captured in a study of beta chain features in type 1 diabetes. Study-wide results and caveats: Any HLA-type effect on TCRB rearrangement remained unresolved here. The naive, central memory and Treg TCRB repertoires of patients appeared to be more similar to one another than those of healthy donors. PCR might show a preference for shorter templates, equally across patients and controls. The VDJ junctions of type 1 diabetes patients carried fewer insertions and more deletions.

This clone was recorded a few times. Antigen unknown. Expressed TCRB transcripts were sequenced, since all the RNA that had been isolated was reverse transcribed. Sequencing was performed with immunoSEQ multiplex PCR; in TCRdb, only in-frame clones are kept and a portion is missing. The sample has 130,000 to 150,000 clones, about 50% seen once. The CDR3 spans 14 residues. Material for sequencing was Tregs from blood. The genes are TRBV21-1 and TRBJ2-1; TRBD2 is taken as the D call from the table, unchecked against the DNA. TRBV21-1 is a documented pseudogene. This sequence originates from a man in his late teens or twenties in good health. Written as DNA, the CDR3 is TGTGCCAGCAGCAACTCCGGGTGGGACAATGAGCAGTTCTTC. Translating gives CASSNSGWDNEQFF.